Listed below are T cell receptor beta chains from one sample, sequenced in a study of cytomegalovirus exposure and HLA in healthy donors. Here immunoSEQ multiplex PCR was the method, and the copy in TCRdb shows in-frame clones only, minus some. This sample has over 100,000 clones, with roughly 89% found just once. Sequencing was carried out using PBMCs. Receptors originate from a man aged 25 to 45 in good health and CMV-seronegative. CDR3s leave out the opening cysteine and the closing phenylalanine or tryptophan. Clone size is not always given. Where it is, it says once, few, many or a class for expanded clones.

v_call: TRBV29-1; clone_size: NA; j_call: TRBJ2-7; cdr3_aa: SVRIRDRVYEQY
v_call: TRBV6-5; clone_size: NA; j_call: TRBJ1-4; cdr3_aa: ASSYVGGSSEKLF
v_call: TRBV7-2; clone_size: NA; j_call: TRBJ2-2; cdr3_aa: ASSLRAGGYTGELF
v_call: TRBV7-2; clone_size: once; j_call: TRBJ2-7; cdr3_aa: ASSAGTGGYEQY
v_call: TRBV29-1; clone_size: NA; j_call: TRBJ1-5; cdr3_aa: SAQEERNQPQH
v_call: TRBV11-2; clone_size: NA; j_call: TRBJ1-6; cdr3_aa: ASSLVRDPLH
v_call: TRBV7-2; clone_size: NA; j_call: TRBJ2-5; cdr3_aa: ASSLDSGGGETQY
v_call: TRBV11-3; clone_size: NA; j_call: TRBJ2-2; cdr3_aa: ASSLGTGGTAGELF
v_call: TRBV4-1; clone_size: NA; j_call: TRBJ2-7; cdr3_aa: ASSQEGQGAYEQY
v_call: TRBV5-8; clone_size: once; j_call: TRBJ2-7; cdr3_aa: ASSLSLLAAAGYEQY
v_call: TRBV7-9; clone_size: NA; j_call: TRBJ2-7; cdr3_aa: ASSFQGAWGTGSYEQY
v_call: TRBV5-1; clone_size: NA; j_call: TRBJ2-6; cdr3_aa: ASSANRGQTGANVLT
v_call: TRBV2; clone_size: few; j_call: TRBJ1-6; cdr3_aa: ASSKDRDDSPLH
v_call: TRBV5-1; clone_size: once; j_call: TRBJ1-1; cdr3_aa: ASSLELENTEAF
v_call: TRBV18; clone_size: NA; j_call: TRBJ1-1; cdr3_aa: ASSPLSYTGRVRAMGTEAF
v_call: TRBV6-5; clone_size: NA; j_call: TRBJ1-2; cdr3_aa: ASTPGQGAFGYT
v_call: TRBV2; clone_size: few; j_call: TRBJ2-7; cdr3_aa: ASSLSYEQY
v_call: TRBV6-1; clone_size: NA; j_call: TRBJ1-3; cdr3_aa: ASSEALTGSGNTIY
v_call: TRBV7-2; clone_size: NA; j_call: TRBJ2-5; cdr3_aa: ASSLGWGPYQETQY
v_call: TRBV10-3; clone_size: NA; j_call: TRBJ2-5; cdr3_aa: AIRTSGGETQY
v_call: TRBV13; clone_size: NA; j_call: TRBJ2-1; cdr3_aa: ASSFQNEQF
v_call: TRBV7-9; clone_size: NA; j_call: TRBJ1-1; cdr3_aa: ASSLAAGDKNTEAF
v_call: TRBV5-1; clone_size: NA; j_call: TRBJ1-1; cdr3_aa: ASSAAGLGQGASNTEAF
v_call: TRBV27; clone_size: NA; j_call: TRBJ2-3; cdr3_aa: ASSFQGPLGTDTQY
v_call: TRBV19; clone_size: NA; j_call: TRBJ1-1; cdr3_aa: ASSRGSLNTEAF
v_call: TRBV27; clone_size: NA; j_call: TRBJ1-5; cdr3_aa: ASSLRVRGPQH
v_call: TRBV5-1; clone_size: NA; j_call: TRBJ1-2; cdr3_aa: ASSPGDREWDGYT
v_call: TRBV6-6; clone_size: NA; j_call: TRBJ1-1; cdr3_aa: ASSYGRDNTEAF
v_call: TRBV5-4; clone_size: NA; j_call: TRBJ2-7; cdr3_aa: ASSFGIGYEQY
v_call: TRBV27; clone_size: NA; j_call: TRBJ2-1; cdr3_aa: ASSLLAVAYNEQF
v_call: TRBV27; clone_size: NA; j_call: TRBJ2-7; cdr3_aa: ASRPGGIYEQY
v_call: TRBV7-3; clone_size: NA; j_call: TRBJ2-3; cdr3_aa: ASSLESGLETDTQY
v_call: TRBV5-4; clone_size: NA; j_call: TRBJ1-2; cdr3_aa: ASSPYIGTANYGYT
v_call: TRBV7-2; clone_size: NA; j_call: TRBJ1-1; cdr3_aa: ASSFVYRVGEAF
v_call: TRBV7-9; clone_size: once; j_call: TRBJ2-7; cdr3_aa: ASSLQETYEQY
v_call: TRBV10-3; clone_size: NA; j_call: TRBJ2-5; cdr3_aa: AIRGDRGETQY
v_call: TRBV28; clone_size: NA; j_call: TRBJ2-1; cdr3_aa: ASAPGLGTNEQF
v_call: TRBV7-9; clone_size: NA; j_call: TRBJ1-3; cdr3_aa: ASSLQYLSGNTIY
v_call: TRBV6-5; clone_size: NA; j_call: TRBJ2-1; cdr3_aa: ASIIQGSSYNEQF
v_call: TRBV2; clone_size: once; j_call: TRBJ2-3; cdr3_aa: ASTMDSDTQY
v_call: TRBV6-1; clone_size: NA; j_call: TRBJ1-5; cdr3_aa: ASSEAGHHSNQPQH
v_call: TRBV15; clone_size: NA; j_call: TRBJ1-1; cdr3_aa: ATSRRGQAEAF
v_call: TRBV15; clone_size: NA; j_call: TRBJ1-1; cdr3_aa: ATSRDRRGTEAF
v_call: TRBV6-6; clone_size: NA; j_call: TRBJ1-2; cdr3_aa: ASSSRDTIGYGYT
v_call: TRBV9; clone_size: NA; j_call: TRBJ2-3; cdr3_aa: ASSVGGIRTDTQY